One and the same sample provided the 11 T cell receptor beta chains below, sequenced in a study of neurological immune-mediated disorders. In TCRdb, the 5' RACE reads were re-called with MiXCR into one record per CDR3 protein. The repertoire consists of 20,000 to 25,000 distinct CDR3 sequences, with over 5% occurring once and the leading ten covering 45%. Sequencing input: CD8+ T cells from blood. The receptors were sampled from a man aged 18 to 29 in good health.

The chain recombines TRBV19 with TRBJ1-1, with D possibly being TRBD1 (6 bases). Trimming stripped 6 bases from V and 0 bases from J, with 17 bases between. CDR1 and CDR2 from the germline V gene are LNHDA and SQIVND (reference sequence). There are 16 residues in the CDR3. The DNA for the CDR3 is TGTGCCAGTAGGAACCTGGACAGCGCTATGAACACTGAAGCTTTCTTT. This sequence encodes CASRNLDSAMNTEAFF.

This clonotype came up many times. J is TRBJ2-2 and V is TRBV19, with 7 bases matching TRBD1. The CDR3 extends over 12 amino acids. Losses at the gene ends were 7 bases for V and 11 bases for J; bases not matched to a gene: 7. CDR1 LNHDA and CDR2 SQIVND come from the germline V gene (reference sequence). The CDR3 spells CASTDRVEELFF. In DNA form, the CDR3 reads TGTGCCAGTACCGACAGGGTTGAAGAGCTGTTTTTT.

In its sample, this clonotype was seen many times. V and J are TRBV6-6 and TRBJ2-3, with D perhaps TRBD2 (6 bases). Germline values: CDR1 MNHNY, CDR2 SVGAGI (reference sequence). Deletions cut 3 bases from V and 2 bases from J, with 12 bases between. The CDR3 has 15 residues. In DNA, the CDR3 is TGTGCCAGCAGTTATTATGGCGGGGCCACAGATACGCAGTATTTT. Translation: CASSYYGGATDTQYF.

This clonotype was detected ten times or more. The CDR3 here is CAIRPGDSNQPQHF. The CDR3 bases are TGTGCCATCAGGCCGGGGGATAGCAATCAGCCCCAGCATTTT. The chain links TRBV10-3 to TRBJ1-5; perhaps TRBD1 as D (5 bases). Germline CDR1 and CDR2: ENHRY and SYGVKD. The CDR3 totals 14 residues. Deletions cut 6 bases from V and 0 bases from J, with 9 bases between.

This clonotype has at least ten counts. This sequence joins TRBV20-1 and TRBJ2-1, with TRBD2 identical over 8 bases. Germline trimming cut 6 bases from V and 2 bases from J; bases unmatched to any gene: 12. Germline CDR1 is DFQATT and CDR2 is SNEGSKA (reference sequence). This CDR3 has 16 amino acids. The CDR3 here is CSAEASRGGPYNEQFF. The DNA of the CDR3 is TGCAGTGCCGAGGCGTCTCGCGGGGGGCCCTACAATGAGCAGTTCTTC.

This clonotype showed up many times. This sequence joins TRBV7-2 and TRBJ2-2, with D possibly TRBD2 on 5 matching bases. The CDR3 sequence is 15 residues long. CDR1 is SGHTA, CDR2 FQGNSA, per germline. V shed 3 bases and J shed 10 bases, with 18 bases lying between them. The DNA of the CDR3 is TGTGCCAGCAGCTTTGTGGTGACCCCGGAGGCGGAGCTGTTTTTT. Translated: CASSFVVTPEAELFF.

Ten or more counts support this clonotype. This sequence joins TRBV7-3 and TRBJ2-5; 10 bases agree with TRBD2. V dropped 4 bases and J dropped 3; count of bases not matched to a gene: 5. CDR3 size: 15 residues. Per germline, CDR1 SGHTA and CDR2 FQGTGA. The CDR3 loop is CASSSSGGAEETQYF. The CDR3 DNA reads TGTGCCAGCAGCTCCAGCGGGGGGGCAGAAGAGACCCAGTACTTC.

The table lists this clonotype with many counts. The chain uses TRBV5-1 and TRBJ2-4; TRBD1 aligns across 7 bases. Germline V CDR1 and CDR2: SGHRS, YFSETQ. Losses at the gene ends were 4 bases for V and 0 bases for J; bases not matched to a gene: 4. The CDR3 has 15 amino acids. The CDR3, as DNA: TGCGCCAGCAGCCCAGGGACAGTAGCCAAAAACATTCAGTACTTC. Its translation: CASSPGTVAKNIQYF.

This clonotype was seen repeatedly, ten times or more. The V gene is TRBV6-1, the J gene TRBJ2-7; no firm D call. V was pared by 0 bases and J by 3 bases, with 12 bases between. Germline V gene lookup returns CDR1 MNHNS and CDR2 SASEGT. CDR3 length equals 15 residues. The CDR3 region is CASSEAGSESYEQYF. CDR3 DNA: TGTGCCAGCAGTGAAGCGGGCAGTGAAAGCTACGAGCAGTACTTC.

This clonotype was seen at least ten times. This chain links TRBV5-1 with TRBJ1-3; the match to TRBD1 covers 7 bases. Germline values: CDR1 SGHRS, CDR2 YFSETQ. CDR3 size: 15 residues. The ends lost 1 base at V and 4 bases at J; junction bases unmatched: 5. In nucleotides, the CDR3 is TGCGCCAGCAGCTTGTATCAGGGGGTCGGAAACACCATATATTTT. Its translation: CASSLYQGVGNTIYF.

This clonotype appeared many times. The chain links TRBV24-1 to TRBJ2-1, with D tentatively TRBD2 (5 bases). With 4 bases removed from V and 7 bases from J, the gap between germline ends came to 10 bases. Germline CDR1 is KGHDR and CDR2 is SFDVKD. There are 13 residues in the CDR3. The CDR3 sequence is CATSDLRGNEQFF. The CDR3, as DNA: TGTGCCACCAGTGACCTGCGAGGGAATGAGCAGTTCTTC.